The clone carrying this T cell receptor (beta chain) has only one observation. In the authors' methods: Estimates of nucleated cell counts were drawn from the amplification of reference gene primers. Only in-frame clones appear in the TCRdb table, and some are missing; sequencing was by immunoSEQ multiplex PCR. V, J and clone size are those of that table, while D and trimming were read from the DNA. The sample carries under 250,000 clones, about 90% recorded once. Germline-derived CDR1 and CDR2 are LGHNA and YNFKEQ. Trimming left V 0 bases short and J 3 bases short, with 15 bases between. The CDR3 sequence is 17 residues long. The source of the sample is a study of blood T cell repertoires in COVID-19. Looking at the study overall: Acute and convalescent COVID-19 specimens originated in the United States, Italy and Spain. In each case, the material was cDNA or gDNA derived from T cells, B-cell-depleted T cells, or PBMCs.

The sample consisted of peripheral blood. The source of this sequence is a man between 60 and 75 years old with COVID-19, enrolled during active disease. The chain joins TRBV4-2 to TRBJ1-5; D is unresolved. CDR3 residues: CASSQEVNPAANQPQHF. CDR3 DNA sequence: TGTGCCAGCAGCCAAGAGGTTAATCCTGCGGCCAATCAGCCCCAGCATTTT.